These T cell receptor beta chains were read from a single sample in a study of cytomegalovirus exposure and HLA in healthy donors. This table comes from immunoSEQ multiplex PCR, and its TCRdb copy is limited to in-frame clones, with some not included. The data show roughly 100,000 clones, approximately 11% seen once. Sequencing was performed on PBMCs. These receptors all come from a man aged 35 to 55 in good health and CMV-seropositive. The CDR3 runs from the conserved cysteine through the conserved F or W. Not all rows give a size; the values are once, few, many and, for expanded clones, a class.

clone_size,v_call,cdr3_aa
few,TRBV5-1,CASSLALAGPYNEQFF
.,TRBV4-1,CASSAQTGGSYEQYF
.,TRBV6-5,CASRSTGNQPQHF
.,TRBV6-6,CASSYSRDSGANVLTF
.,TRBV5-1,CASSLANGANVLTF
.,TRBV7-8,CASSARDRVQETQYF
few,TRBV2,CASEPRTAHTGELFF
.,TRBV4-1,CASSQTRDRGNSPLHF
few,TRBV7-2,CASSLGASGIIEQYF
medium-sized,TRBV13,CASSPPGNTEAFF
.,TRBV4-2,CASSQAGSQASDTQYF
few,TRBV5-1,CASSLDSGATNTEAFF
once,TRBV11-3,CASSPRQGTEAFF
.,TRBV11-2,CASSPIRGLAGGDTQYF
.,TRBV2,CASSEPGIPLHF
medium-sized,TRBV6-7,CASSCPGQSAASTEAFF
.,TRBV7-2,CASSLLGRRTSGTSGELFF
.,TRBV29-1,CSVGQGNEKLFF
.,TRBV21-1,CASSGRTGTGYGYTF
few,TRBV4-3,CASSQKRTAPDTQYF
few,TRBV7-6,CASSWRGGDDEQFF
.,TRBV5-1,CASSPLAGGAPYEQYF
.,TRBV10-2,CASSDARAGDNQPQHF
few,TRBV6-5,CASTLPGGSEAFF
few,TRBV15,CATSPGGVKAYEQYF
.,TRBV9,CASSVGTGNTEAFF
few,TRBV19,CASSMGLAGHYEQYF
.,TRBV25-1,CASSYSRASGRANEQYF
.,TRBV11-2,CASSRTGVRPGYTF
few,TRBV6-5,CASRGGDYTEAFF
.,TRBV28,CASSPGTSGSYNEQFF
.,TRBV10-3,CAISGTVVRDEQFF
few,TRBV19,CASSTHRGVRNTQYF
.,TRBV7-6,CASSKMDRADNEQFF
.,TRBV30,CAWSLEGSNEKLFF
few,TRBV30,CAWRTTGTLDSPLHF
.,TRBV14,CASSRMTGPQETQYF